Sequencing of this TCR beta chain was carried out in a study of OX40 agonist ivuxolimab in advanced cancers. The germline V and J ends were trimmed by 6 bases and 5 bases, with 15 bases remaining between them. The CDR3 runs 13 residues. Germline CDR1 and CDR2: SGDLS and YYNGEE. TCRdb's copy holds only in-frame clones and misses some; the assay was immunoSEQ multiplex PCR. Among roughly 68,000 clones listed, about nine tenths were seen once. The receptor was derived from an adult with an advanced solid tumor such as melanoma, head and neck, liver or kidney cancer. The J gene is TRBJ2-7, the V gene TRBV9; no clear D. This material consisted of CD4+ or CD8+ T cells sorted from blood, taken in a trial of the OX40 agonist ivuxolimab. The CDR3 DNA follows: TGTGCCAGCAACCCCCGCGCAGGTGACGAGCAGTACTTC. Translated, it gives CASNPRAGDEQYF.